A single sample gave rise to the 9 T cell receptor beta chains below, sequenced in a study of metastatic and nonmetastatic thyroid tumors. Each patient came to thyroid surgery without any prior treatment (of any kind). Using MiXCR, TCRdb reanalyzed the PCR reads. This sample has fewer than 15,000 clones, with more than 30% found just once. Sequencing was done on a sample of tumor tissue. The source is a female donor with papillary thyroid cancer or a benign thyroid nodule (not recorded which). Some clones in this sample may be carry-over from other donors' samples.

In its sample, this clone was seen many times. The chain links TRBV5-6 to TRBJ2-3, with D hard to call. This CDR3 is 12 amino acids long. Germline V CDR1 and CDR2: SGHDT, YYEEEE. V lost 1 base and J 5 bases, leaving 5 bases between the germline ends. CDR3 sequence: CASSLFGDTQYF. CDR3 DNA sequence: TGTGCCAGCAGCTTGTTTGGAGATACGCAGTATTTT.

The CDR3 DNA sequence: TGTGCCACCAGCAGAGGGGGGACAGGGGAAATCTATGGCTACACCTTC. Translating it yields CATSRGGTGEIYGYTF. The chain couples TRBV15 to TRBJ1-2; TRBD1 agrees at 10 bases. Trimming cost V 1 base and J 4 bases; bases outside gene matches: 6. This CDR3 region has 16 residues. Germline-derived CDR1 and CDR2 are LNHNV and YYDKDF (reference sequence).

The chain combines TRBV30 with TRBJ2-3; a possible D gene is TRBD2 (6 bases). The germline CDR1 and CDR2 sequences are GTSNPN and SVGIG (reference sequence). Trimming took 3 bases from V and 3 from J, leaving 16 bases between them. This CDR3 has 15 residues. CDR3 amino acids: CAWSVWGGTTDTQYF. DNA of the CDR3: TGTGCCTGGAGCGTATGGGGCGGGACGACAGATACGCAGTATTTT.

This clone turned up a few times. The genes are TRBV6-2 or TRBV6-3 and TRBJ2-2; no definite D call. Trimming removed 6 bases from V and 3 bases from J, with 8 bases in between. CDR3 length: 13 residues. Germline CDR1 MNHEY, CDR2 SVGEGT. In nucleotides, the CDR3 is TGTGCCAGCAGGGGCGACTACACCGGGGAGCTGTTTTTT. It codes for CASRGDYTGELFF.

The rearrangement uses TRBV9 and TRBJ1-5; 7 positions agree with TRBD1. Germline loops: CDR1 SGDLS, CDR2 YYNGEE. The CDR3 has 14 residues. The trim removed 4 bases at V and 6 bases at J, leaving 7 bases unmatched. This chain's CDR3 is CASSQGGYTQPQHF. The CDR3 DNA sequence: TGTGCCAGCAGCCAGGGGGGGTACACTCAGCCCCAGCATTTT.

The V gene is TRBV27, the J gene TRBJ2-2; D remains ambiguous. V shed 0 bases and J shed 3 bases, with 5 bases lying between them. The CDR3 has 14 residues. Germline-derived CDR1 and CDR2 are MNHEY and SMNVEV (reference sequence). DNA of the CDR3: TGTGCCAGCAGTTTATCAGCAGACACCGGGGAGCTGTTTTTT. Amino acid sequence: CASSLSADTGELFF.

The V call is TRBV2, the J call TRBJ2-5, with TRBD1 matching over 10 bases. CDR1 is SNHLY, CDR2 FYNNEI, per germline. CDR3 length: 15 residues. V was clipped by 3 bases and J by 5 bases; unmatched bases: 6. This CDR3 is CASSDDRGRGETQYF. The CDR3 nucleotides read TGTGCCAGCAGTGACGACAGGGGGCGCGGGGAGACCCAGTACTTC.

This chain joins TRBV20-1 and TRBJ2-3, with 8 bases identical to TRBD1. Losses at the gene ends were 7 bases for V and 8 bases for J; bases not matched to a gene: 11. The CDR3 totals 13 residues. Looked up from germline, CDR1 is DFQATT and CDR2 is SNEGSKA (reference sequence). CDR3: CSDPRQGNGTQYF. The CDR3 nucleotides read TGCAGTGATCCGAGACAGGGGAACGGTACGCAGTATTTT.

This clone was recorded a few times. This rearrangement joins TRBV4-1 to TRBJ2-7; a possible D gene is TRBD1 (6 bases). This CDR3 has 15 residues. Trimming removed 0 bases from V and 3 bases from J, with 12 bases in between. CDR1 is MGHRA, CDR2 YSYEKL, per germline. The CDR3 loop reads CASSQDLGQNYEQYF. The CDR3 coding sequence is TGCGCCAGCAGCCAAGATTTGGGACAAAACTACGAGCAGTACTTC.